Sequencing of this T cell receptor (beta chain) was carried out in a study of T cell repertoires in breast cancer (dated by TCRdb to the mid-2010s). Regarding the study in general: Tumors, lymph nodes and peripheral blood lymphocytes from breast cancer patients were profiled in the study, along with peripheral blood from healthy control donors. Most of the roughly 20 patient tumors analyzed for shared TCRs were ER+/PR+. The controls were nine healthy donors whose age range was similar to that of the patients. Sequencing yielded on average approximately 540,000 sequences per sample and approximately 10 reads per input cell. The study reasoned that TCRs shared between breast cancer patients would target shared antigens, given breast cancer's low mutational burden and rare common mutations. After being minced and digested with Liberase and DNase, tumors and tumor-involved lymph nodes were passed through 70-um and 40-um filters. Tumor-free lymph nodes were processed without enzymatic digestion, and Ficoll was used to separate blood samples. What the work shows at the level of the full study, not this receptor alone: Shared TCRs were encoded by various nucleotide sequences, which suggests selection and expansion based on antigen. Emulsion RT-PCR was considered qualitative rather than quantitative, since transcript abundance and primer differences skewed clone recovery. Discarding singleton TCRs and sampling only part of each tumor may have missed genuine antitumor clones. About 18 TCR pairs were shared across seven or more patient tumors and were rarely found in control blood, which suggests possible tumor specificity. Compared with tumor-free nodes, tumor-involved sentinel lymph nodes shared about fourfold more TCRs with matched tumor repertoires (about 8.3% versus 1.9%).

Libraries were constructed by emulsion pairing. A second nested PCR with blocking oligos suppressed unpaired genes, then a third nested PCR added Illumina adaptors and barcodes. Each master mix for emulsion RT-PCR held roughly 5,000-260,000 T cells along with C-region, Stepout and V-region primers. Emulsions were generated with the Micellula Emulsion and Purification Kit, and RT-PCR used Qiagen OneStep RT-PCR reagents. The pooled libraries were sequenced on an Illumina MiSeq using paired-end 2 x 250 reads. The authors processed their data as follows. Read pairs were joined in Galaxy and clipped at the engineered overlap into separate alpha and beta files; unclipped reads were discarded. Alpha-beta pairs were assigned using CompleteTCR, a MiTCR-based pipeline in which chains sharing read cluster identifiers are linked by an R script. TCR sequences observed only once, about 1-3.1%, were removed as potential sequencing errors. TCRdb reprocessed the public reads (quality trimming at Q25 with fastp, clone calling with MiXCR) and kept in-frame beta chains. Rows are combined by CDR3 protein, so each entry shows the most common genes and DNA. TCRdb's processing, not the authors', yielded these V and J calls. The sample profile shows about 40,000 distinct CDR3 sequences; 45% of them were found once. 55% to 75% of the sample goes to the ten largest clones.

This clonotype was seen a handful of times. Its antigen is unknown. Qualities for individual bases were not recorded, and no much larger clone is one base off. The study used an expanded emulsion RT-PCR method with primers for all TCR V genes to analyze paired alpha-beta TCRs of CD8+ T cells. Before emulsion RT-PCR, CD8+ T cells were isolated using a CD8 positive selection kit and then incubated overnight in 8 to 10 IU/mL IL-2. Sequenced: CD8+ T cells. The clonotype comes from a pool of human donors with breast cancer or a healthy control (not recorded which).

In nucleotides, the sequence is TGTGCCAGCAGTGAAGAAAAAAACTTACCGGGACTGCTCACAGATACGCAGTATTTT. Protein translation: CASSEEKNLPGLLTDTQYF. The V gene is TRBV6-1 and the J gene is TRBJ2-3, with TRBD2 perhaps the D gene, on 6 matching bases. The germline V gene provides CDR1 MNHNS and CDR2 SASEGT. Its CDR3 holds 19 amino acids, cysteine through phenylalanine. The entry retains the CDR3 DNA only, 57 bases that are in frame from base 1. Relative to germline, V is 1 base shorter and J is 2 bases shorter, with 22 bases between their ends.